This entry lists 30 T cell receptor beta chains sequenced from one sample in a study of blood T cell repertoires in COVID-19 (dated by TCRdb to 2019 to 2021). Preparation of the library involved the immunoSEQ multiplex PCR assay. TCRdb holds this immuneACCESS table with in-frame rearrangements only. Some clones are missing; in checked studies, unresolved V genes explain under half, and the rest has no known cause. The sample includes over 55,000 clones, with approximately 78% observed a single time. The ten largest clonotypes hold approximately 3.5% of the sample. The specimen sequenced was PBMCs or T cells enriched from blood (not recorded which). Source of these receptors: a middle-aged woman with acute COVID-19.

This clone came up a few times. This chain uses TRBV6-2 or TRBV6-3 with TRBJ2-1, with 11 positions matching TRBD2. The V gene's germline CDR1 is MNHEY and CDR2 SVGEGT. The CDR3 length is 14 residues. The ends lost 4 bases at V and 8 bases at J; junction bases unmatched: 4. CDR3 loop: CASSSGLAGYEQFF. Written as DNA, the CDR3 is TGTGCCAGCAGTTCCGGACTAGCGGGCTATGAGCAGTTCTTC.

CDR3 in amino acids: CASSPCPRAGANVLTF. The DNA of the CDR3 is TGCGCCAGCAGCCCTTGTCCCAGGGCTGGGGCCAACGTCCTGACTTTC. This rearrangement joins TRBV23-1 to TRBJ2-6; possibly TRBD1 for D (5 bases). TRBV23-1 is flagged as an ORF with uncertain function. The CDR3 is made up of 16 amino acids. V was trimmed by 6 bases and J by 2 bases, leaving 14 bases between them.

V gene TRBV7-3 combines with J gene TRBJ2-7; 7 bases are a match to TRBD2. The V gene end was trimmed by 2 bases and the J gene end by 4 bases; junction bases not matched to a gene: 2. The CDR3 is made up of 13 amino acids. The germline CDR1 and CDR2 sequences are SGHTA and FQGTGA. The CDR3 protein is CASSLSSGYEQYF. CDR3 in DNA: TGTGCCAGCAGCTTATCTAGCGGTTACGAGCAGTACTTC.

This clone occurred once. This sequence joins TRBV10-3 and TRBJ2-2; 12 bases are shared with TRBD2. Trimming at V came to 4 bases and at J to 6 bases, leaving 3 bases not matched to a gene. The germline V gene has CDR1 ENHRY and CDR2 SYGVKD. This CDR3 comprises 15 residues. In nucleotides, the CDR3 is TGTGCCATCAGTGGGACTAGCGGGGACCCCGGGGAGCTGTTTTTT. Translated: CAISGTSGDPGELFF.

This sequence joins TRBV7-8 and TRBJ1-5; D is possibly TRBD1 (6 bases). The germline CDR1 and CDR2 sequences are SGHVS and FQNEAQ. Between the trimmed V and J ends, which lost 4 bases and 5 bases, there was a span of 18 bases. The CDR3 consists of 16 residues. CDR3 coding DNA: TGTGCCAGCAGCTCAGAATGGCGACAGGTTGATCAGCCCCAGCATTTT. This gives the protein CASSSEWRQVDQPQHF.

The J gene is TRBJ1-5, the V gene TRBV2, with unresolved D. Trimming pared 6 bases from V and 7 bases from J, leaving 13 bases between. Germline V lookup: CDR1 SNHLY, CDR2 FYNNEI. The CDR3 length is 13 residues. This chain's CDR3 is CASSMGGIQPQHF. The CDR3 DNA reads TGTGCCAGCAGCATGGGAGGTATACAGCCCCAGCATTTT.

The J gene is TRBJ2-3, the V gene TRBV7-3; D is unclear. The germline CDR1 and CDR2 sequences are SGHTA and FQGTGA. This CDR3 has 15 amino acids. V was trimmed by 1 base and J by 3 bases, leaving 11 bases between them. The CDR3 coding sequence is TGTGCCAGCAGCTTAAATCGAGGAGAGACAGATACGCAGTATTTT. The encoded protein is CASSLNRGETDTQYF.

Points on this clone: A junction end diverges from the germline sequence, so it may reflect a read error. The gene calls are TRBV19 and TRBJ1-1; 8 positions match TRBD1. Germline CDR1 is LNHDA and CDR2 is SQIVND (reference sequence). The CDR3 is made up of 16 amino acids. DNA for the CDR3: TGTGCCAGTAGTATTTTCCAGACAGGGGCGAACGCTGAAGCTTTCTTT. Protein: CASSIFQTGANAEAFF.

The DNA of the CDR3 is TGTGCCAGCAGCTTGCCAGGGGGCGGGGGCACTGAAGCTTTCTTT. This encodes CASSLPGGGGTEAFF. The chain recombines TRBV5-4 with TRBJ1-1; 8 nucleotides agree with TRBD1. J gave up 4 bases and V 1 base, and 6 bases lay outside the gene matches. From germline, CDR1 is SGHNT and CDR2 YYREEE (reference sequence). CDR3 length: 15 amino acids.

This rearrangement joins TRBV5-1 to TRBJ2-5; 8 nucleotides align to TRBD2. V lost 4 bases, J lost 0 bases, and 5 bases stayed unmatched. Germline CDR1 reads SGHRS; CDR2 reads YFSETQ. This CDR3 has 15 residues. CDR3 region: CASSKDGGDQETQYF. DNA of the CDR3: TGCGCCAGCAGCAAGGACGGGGGGGACCAAGAGACCCAGTACTTC. The full variable domain, rest sourced from reference TRBV5-1 and TRBJ2-5, is KAGVTQTPRYLIKTRGQQVTLSCSPISGHRSVSWYQQTPGQGLQFLFEYFSETQRNKGNFPGRFSGRQFSNSRSEMNVSTLELGDSALYLCASSKDGGDQETQYFGPGTRLLVL.

This clone was observed once. The CDR3: CASSTGEKLFF. For the CDR3, the DNA is TGTGCCAGCAGTACCGGTGAAAAACTGTTTTTT. This rearrangement joins TRBV6-5 to TRBJ1-4; D gene uncertain. Germline-derived CDR1 and CDR2 are MNHEY and SVGAGI. The CDR3 loop spans 11 amino acids. The V end lost 5 bases, the J end lost 7 bases, and 5 bases lay between the germline ends.

The V and J genes are TRBV27 and TRBJ2-5, with D tentatively TRBD1 (5 bases). The V gene's germline CDR1 is MNHEY and CDR2 SMNVEV (reference sequence). The V end was cut by 8 bases, the J end by 0 bases, with 10 bases between. This CDR3 is 13 amino acids long. The CDR3 spells CASRLRDQETQYF. The CDR3 DNA follows: TGTGCCAGCCGCCTCAGGGACCAAGAGACCCAGTACTTC.

The rearrangement joins TRBV3-1 (or the pseudogene TRBV3-2) to TRBJ2-1; no firm D call. Deletions cut 4 bases from V and 9 bases from J, with 13 bases between. Germline assignment: CDR1 LGHDT and CDR2 YNNKEL (reference sequence). The CDR3 runs 13 residues. This chain's CDR3 is CASSLTRDGEQFF. The CDR3 DNA sequence: TGTGCCAGCAGCCTTACACGTGATGGTGAGCAGTTCTTC.

This sequence joins TRBV28 and TRBJ2-2, with D maybe TRBD1 (6 bases). Germline loops: CDR1 MDHEN, CDR2 SYDVKM. CDR3 size: 15 residues. V was trimmed by 7 bases and J by 3 bases, leaving 15 bases between them. The CDR3 DNA reads as TGTGCCAGCACAAACCCGGACAGACACACCGGGGAGCTGTTTTTT. This sequence encodes CASTNPDRHTGELFF.

The V and J genes are TRBV27 and TRBJ2-7; TRBD1 agrees at 8 bases. CDR3 length: 14 residues. Germline V lookup: CDR1 MNHEY, CDR2 SMNVEV (reference sequence). Trimming cost V 4 bases and J 4 bases; bases outside gene matches: 6. CDR3 sequence (DNA): TGTGCCAGCAGTTCTACAGGGGGTCGGTACGAGCAGTACGTC. The encoded protein is CASSSTGGRYEQYV.

V is TRBV3-1 (or the pseudogene TRBV3-2) and J is TRBJ2-2; the match to TRBD2 covers 8 bases. This CDR3 region has 15 residues. Germline V CDR1 and CDR2: LGHDT, YNNKEL (reference sequence). After removal of 1 base from V and 6 bases from J, the junction contained 4 bases not matched to a gene. This CDR3 reads CASSQAGGLSGELFF. CDR3 DNA: TGTGCCAGCAGCCAAGCGGGGGGGTTGTCCGGGGAGCTGTTTTTT.

The rearrangement uses TRBV7-3 and TRBJ2-5; 8 positions match TRBD2. After removal of 5 bases from V and 5 bases from J, the junction contained 10 bases not matched to a gene. CDR1 SGHTA and CDR2 FQGTGA come from the germline V gene. The CDR3 has 15 amino acids. The CDR3, as DNA: TGTGCCAGCAGCGTAGGGAGCGGGAGTGGCGAGACCCAGTACTTC. It codes for CASSVGSGSGETQYF.

The chain uses TRBV29-1 and TRBJ1-1, with D possibly matching TRBD1 (5 bases). V lost 6 bases to trimming and J lost 3 bases, with 17 bases between them. The CDR3 has 14 residues. From germline, CDR1 is SQVTM and CDR2 ANQGSEA. CDR3 sequence: CSVPRAGMYTEAFF. DNA of the CDR3: TGCAGCGTCCCTCGGGCAGGGATGTACACTGAAGCTTTCTTT.

The rearrangement links TRBV11-2 to TRBJ2-2; possibly TRBD2 for D (5 bases). Germline V gene data show CDR1 as SGHAT and CDR2 as FQNNGV. There are 15 residues in the CDR3. V was clipped by 5 bases and J by 1 base, with 11 bases between them. The CDR3 region has the DNA TGTGCCAGCAGCCCAGATGGAGGGAACACCGGGGAGCTGTTTTTT. It specifies CASSPDGGNTGELFF.

J is TRBJ2-1 and V is TRBV6-4; tentative D call: TRBD2 (5 bases). The length of the CDR3 is 13 residues. V was cut by 4 bases and J by 8 bases, with 12 bases left in between. CDR1 and CDR2 from the germline V gene are MRHNA and SNTAGT. As DNA, the CDR3 is TGTGCCAGCAGTGGCGGGCCGGAGGATGAGCAGTTCTTC. Its translation is CASSGGPEDEQFF.

This clone has a handful of counts. The V call is TRBV2, the J call TRBJ1-5; TRBD1 matches at 8 bases. The CDR3 totals 15 residues. V shed 5 bases and J 3 bases; nucleotides not matched to a gene: 6. Germline V gene sequence: CDR1 SNHLY, CDR2 FYNNEI. In DNA form, the CDR3 reads TGTGCCAGCAGTTCAGACAGGGGAAACAATCAGCCCCAGCATTTT. Translation gives CASSSDRGNNQPQHF.

This clone was picked up a small number of times. This chain uses TRBV19 with TRBJ1-2; no firm D call. CDR1 and CDR2 (germline): LNHDA, SQIVND (reference sequence). V was pared by 1 base and J by 1 base, with 7 bases between. There are 14 residues in the CDR3. Here the CDR3 reads CASSIGGFNYGYTF. The CDR3 DNA reads TGTGCCAGTAGTATAGGAGGATTTAACTATGGCTACACCTTC. Complete variable domain (other parts from reference TRBV19 and TRBJ1-2): DGGITQSPKYLFRKEGQNVTLSCEQNLNHDAMYWYRQDPGQGLRLIYYSQIVNDFQKGDIAEGYSVSREKKESFPLTVTSAQKNPTAFYLCASSIGGFNYGYTFGSGTRLTVV.

As regards this clone: Compared with germline, one end of the junction differs, possibly owing to a read error. The chain uses TRBV28 and TRBJ2-7, with 14 bases aligning to TRBD2. This CDR3 contains 12 residues. Germline V gene lookup returns CDR1 MDHEN and CDR2 SYDVKM. CDR3 amino acids: CASSSRTSGRSF. CDR3 sequence (DNA): TGTGCCAGCAGTTCAAGGACTAGCGGGAGGTCGTTC.

Here the CDR3 reads CASSYARSSSGNTIYF. The CDR3 region has the DNA TGTGCCAGCAGTTACGCTAGGTCGAGCTCTGGAAACACCATATATTTT. The V call is TRBV6-5, the J call TRBJ1-3; D is undetermined. Germline V gene sequence: CDR1 MNHEY, CDR2 SVGAGI. V shed 2 bases and J shed 0 bases, with 11 bases lying between them. The CDR3 is 16 residues long.

This clone has ten or more counts. The chain recombines TRBV5-4 with TRBJ1-3; D gene uncertain. Germline-derived CDR1 and CDR2 are SGHNT and YYREEE (reference sequence). Trimming pared 6 bases from V and 0 bases from J, leaving 16 bases between. The CDR3 spans 16 residues. In DNA form, the CDR3 reads TGTGCCAGCACAGAGGAGGGTCCGAACTCTGGAAACACCATATATTTT. Its protein is CASTEEGPNSGNTIYF.

The J gene is TRBJ1-4, the V gene TRBV12-5; D is unclear. Trimming shortened V by 0 bases and J by 4 bases, and 12 bases separated the two germline ends. Germline-derived CDR1 and CDR2 are LGHNT and FRNRAP. This CDR3 is built from 16 residues. CDR3 DNA: TGTGCTAGTGGTTTGGTAAGCAAGAGCTGTAATGAAAAACTGTTTTTT. It yields the protein CASGLVSKSCNEKLFF.

The chain recombines TRBV6-1 with TRBJ1-2, with D hard to call. V lost 3 bases and J lost 6, with 11 bases in between. CDR3 length: 13 residues. CDR1 and CDR2 from the germline V gene are MNHNS and SASEGT. In nucleotides, the CDR3 is TGTGCCAGCAGTGAGACACACCAGGATGGCTACACCTTC. As protein: CASSETHQDGYTF.

With respect to this clone: The identical CDR3 is also encoded by other nucleotide sequences in the sample. The chain uses TRBV5-8 and TRBJ2-1, with 8 bases identical to TRBD1. V lost 4 bases to trimming and J lost 0 bases; unmatched junction nucleotides: 6. CDR3 length equals 16 residues. Germline V gene lookup returns CDR1 SGHTS and CDR2 YDEGEE. For the CDR3, the DNA is TGTGCCAGCAGCCGGACAGGGATAAGCTCCTACAATGAGCAGTTCTTC. It codes for CASSRTGISSYNEQFF.

In its sample, this clone was seen once. The V and J genes are TRBV3-1 (or the pseudogene TRBV3-2) and TRBJ1-2, with D maybe TRBD1 (6 bases). The CDR3 runs to 13 residues. Germline values: CDR1 LGHDT, CDR2 YNNKEL (reference sequence). Trimming took 0 bases from V and 8 from J, leaving 10 bases between them. In nucleotides, the CDR3 is TGTGCCAGCAGCCAAGATGCAGGGGCCGGCTACACCTTC. It codes for CASSQDAGAGYTF.

The J gene is TRBJ2-3, the V gene TRBV5-5, with 10 bases aligning to TRBD1. V shed 2 bases, J shed 2 bases, and the junction held 5 bases outside the gene matches. In germline, CDR1 is SGHKS, CDR2 YYEKEE (reference sequence). The CDR3 loop spans 16 amino acids. This chain's CDR3 is CASSFGTGVVTDTQYF. CDR3 nucleotides: TGTGCCAGCAGCTTTGGGACAGGGGTTGTCACAGATACGCAGTATTTT.